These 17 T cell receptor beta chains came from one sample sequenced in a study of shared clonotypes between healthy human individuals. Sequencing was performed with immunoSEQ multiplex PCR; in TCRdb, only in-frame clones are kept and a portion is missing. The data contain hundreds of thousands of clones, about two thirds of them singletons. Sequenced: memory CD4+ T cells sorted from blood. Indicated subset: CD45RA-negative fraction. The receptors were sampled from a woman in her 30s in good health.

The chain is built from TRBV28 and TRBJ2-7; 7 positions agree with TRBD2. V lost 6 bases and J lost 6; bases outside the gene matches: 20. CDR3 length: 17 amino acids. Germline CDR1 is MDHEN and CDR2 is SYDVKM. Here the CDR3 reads CASSPRRGLDLTPEQYF. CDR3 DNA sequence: TGTGCCAGCAGCCCTCGACGAGGACTAGACCTAACTCCCGAGCAGTACTTC.

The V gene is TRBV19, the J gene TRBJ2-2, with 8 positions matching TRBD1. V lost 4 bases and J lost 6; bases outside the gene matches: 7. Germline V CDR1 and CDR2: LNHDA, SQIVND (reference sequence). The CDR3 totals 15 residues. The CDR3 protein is CASSKQGARAGELFF. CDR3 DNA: TGTGCCAGTAGTAAGCAGGGGGCGCGTGCCGGGGAGCTGTTTTTT.

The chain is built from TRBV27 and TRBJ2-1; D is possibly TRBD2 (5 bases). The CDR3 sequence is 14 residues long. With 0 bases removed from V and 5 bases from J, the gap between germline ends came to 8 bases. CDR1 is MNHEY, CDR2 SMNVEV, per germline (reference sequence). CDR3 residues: CASSLSRADNEQFF. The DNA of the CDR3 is TGTGCCAGCAGTTTATCGCGAGCGGACAATGAGCAGTTCTTC.

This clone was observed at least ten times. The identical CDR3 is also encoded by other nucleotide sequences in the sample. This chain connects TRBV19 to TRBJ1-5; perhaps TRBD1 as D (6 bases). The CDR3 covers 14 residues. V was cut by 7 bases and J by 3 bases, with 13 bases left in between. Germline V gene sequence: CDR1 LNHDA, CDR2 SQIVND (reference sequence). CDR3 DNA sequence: TGTGCCAGTAACCCCCAGGGGTTCAATCAGCCCCAGCATTTT. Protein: CASNPQGFNQPQHF.

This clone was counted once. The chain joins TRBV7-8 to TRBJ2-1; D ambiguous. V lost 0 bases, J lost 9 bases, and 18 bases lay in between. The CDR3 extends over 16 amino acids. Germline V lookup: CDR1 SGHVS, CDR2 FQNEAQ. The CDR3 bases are TGTGCCAGCAGCTTAGCGGCTGGATTTGCGTTGGGTGAGCAGTTCTTC. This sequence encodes CASSLAAGFALGEQFF.

Written as DNA, the CDR3 is TGTGCCAGCAGCTTAGATCTGGGTCTTTGGGGCGAGCAGTACTTC. This translates into CASSLDLGLWGEQYF. The chain carries TRBV7-8 and TRBJ2-7; no clear D. This CDR3 contains 15 residues. V gave up 1 base and J gave up 6 bases, with 16 bases separating them. The germline CDR1 and CDR2 sequences are SGHVS and FQNEAQ. Looking up the rest from reference TRBV7-8 and TRBJ2-7 gives the full variable domain: GAGVSQSPRYKVAKRGQDVALRCDPISGHVSLFWYQQALGQGPEFLTYFQNEAQLDKSGLPSDRFFAERPEGSVSTLKIQRTQQEDSAVYLCASSLDLGLWGEQYFGPGTRLTVT.

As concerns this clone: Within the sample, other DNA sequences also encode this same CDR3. CDR3 region: CASSLNYEQYF. CDR3 DNA: TGTGCCAGCAGCTTGAACTACGAGCAGTACTTC. The rearrangement links TRBV7-2 to TRBJ2-7, with D hard to call. This CDR3 is 11 amino acids long. With 3 bases removed from V and 3 bases from J, the gap between germline ends came to 3 bases. Germline loops: CDR1 SGHTA, CDR2 FQGNSA.

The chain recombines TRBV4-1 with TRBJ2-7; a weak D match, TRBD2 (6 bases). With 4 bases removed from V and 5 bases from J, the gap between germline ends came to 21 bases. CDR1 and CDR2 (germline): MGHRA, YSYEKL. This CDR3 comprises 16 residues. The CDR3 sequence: CASSRTGGTPPDEQYF. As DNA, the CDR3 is TGCGCCAGCAGCCGCACGGGCGGGACCCCACCGGACGAGCAGTACTTC.

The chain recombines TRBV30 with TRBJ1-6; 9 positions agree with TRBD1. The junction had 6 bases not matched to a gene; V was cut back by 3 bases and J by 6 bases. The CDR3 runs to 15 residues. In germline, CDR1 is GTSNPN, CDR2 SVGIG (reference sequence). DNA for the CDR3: TGTGCCTGGAGCACTACGACAGGGGGTAATTCACCCCTCCACTTT. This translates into CAWSTTTGGNSPLHF.

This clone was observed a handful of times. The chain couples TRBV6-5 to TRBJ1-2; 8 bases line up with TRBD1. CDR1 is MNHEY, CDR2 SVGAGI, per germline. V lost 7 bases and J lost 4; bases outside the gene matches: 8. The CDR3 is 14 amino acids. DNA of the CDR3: TGTGCCAGCACCTCACAGGGGGGAGGCTATGGCTACACCTTC. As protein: CASTSQGGGYGYTF.

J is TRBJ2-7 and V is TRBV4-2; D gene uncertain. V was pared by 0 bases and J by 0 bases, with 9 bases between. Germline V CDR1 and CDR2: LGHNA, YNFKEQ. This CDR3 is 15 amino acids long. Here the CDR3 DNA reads TGTGCCAGCAGCCAAGATGCCCAGATCTCCTACGAGCAGTACTTC. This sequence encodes CASSQDAQISYEQYF.

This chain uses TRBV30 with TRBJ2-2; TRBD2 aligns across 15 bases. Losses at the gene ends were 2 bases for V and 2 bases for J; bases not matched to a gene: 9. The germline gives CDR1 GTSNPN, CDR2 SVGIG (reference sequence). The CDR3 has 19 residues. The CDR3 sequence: CAWSTTGLAGGVNTGELFF. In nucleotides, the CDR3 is TGTGCCTGGAGTACCACCGGACTAGCGGGAGGGGTTAACACCGGGGAGCTGTTTTTT. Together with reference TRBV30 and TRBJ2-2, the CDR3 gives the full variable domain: SQTIHQWPATLVQPVGSPLSLECTVEGTSNPNLYWYRQAAGRGLQLLFYSVGIGQISSEVPQNLSASRPQDRQFILSSKKLLLSDSGFYLCAWSTTGLAGGVNTGELFFGEGSRLTVL.

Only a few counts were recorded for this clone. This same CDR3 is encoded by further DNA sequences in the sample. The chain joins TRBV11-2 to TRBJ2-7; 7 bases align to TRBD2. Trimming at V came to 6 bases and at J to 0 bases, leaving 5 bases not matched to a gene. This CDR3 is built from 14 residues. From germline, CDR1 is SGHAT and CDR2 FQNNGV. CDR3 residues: CASSSQRDSYEQYF. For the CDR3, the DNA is TGTGCCAGCAGTTCGCAGCGGGACTCCTACGAGCAGTACTTC.

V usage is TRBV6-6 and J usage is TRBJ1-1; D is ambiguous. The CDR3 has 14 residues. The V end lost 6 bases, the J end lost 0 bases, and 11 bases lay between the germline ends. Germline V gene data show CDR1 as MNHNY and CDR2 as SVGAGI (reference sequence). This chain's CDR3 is CASSSSGMNTEAFF. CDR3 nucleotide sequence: TGTGCCAGCAGCTCCTCCGGGATGAACACTGAAGCTTTCTTT.

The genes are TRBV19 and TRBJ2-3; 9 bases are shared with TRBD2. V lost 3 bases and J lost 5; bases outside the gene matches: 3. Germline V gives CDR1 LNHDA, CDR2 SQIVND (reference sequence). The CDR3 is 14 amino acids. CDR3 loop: CASSMGLAIDTQYF. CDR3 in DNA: TGTGCCAGTAGTATGGGACTAGCAATAGATACGCAGTATTTT.

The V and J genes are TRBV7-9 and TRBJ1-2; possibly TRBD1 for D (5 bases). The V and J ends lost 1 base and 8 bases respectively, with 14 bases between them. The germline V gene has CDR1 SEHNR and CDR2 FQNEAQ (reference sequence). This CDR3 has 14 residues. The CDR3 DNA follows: TGTGCCAGCAGCTTAGATCTCTGGGGCCGGGGCTACACCTTC. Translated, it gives CASSLDLWGRGYTF.

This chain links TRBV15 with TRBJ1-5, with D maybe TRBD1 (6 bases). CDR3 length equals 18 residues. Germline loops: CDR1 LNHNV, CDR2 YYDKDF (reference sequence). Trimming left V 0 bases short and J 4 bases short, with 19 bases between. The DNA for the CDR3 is TGTGCCACCAGCAGAGATGGGTGGGAGGGACAAGGAAATCAGCCCCAGCATTTT. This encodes CATSRDGWEGQGNQPQHF. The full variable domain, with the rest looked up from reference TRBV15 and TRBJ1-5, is DAMVIQNPRYQVTQFGKPVTLSCSQTLNHNVMYWYQQKSSQAPKLLFHYYDKDFNNEADTPDNFQSRRPNTSFCFLDIRSPGLGDTAMYLCATSRDGWEGQGNQPQHFGDGTRLSIL.